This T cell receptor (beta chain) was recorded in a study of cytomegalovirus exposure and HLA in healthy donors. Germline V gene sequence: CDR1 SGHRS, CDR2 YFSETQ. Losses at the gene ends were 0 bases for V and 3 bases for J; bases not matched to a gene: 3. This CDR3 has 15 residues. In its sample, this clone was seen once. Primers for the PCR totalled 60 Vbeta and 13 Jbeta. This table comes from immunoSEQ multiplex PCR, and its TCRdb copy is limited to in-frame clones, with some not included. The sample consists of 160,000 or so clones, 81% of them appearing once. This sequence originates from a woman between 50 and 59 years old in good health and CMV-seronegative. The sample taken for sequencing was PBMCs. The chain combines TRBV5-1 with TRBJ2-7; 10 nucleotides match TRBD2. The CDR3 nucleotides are TGCGCCAGCAGCTTGGGGACTAGCGGTAACTACGAGCAGTACTTC. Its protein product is CASSLGTSGNYEQYF.